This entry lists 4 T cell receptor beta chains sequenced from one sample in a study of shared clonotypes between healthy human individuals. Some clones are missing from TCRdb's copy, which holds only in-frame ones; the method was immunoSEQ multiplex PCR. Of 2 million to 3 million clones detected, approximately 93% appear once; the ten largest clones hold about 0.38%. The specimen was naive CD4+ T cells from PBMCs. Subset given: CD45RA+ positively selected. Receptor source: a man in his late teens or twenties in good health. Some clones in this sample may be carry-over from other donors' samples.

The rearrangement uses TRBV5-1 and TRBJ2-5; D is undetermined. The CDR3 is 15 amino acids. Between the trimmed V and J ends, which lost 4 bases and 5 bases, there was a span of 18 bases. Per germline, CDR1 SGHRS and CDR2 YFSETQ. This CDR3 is CASSPQDGIRETQYF. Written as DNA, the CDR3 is TGCGCCAGCAGCCCTCAAGACGGAATCCGGGAGACCCAGTACTTC.

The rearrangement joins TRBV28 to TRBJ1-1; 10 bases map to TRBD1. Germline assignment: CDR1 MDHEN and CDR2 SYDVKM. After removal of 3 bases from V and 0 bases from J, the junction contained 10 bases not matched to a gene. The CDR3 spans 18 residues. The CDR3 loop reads CASSFGPWGQGMNTEAFF. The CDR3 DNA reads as TGTGCCAGCAGTTTCGGGCCCTGGGGACAGGGGATGAACACTGAAGCTTTCTTT.

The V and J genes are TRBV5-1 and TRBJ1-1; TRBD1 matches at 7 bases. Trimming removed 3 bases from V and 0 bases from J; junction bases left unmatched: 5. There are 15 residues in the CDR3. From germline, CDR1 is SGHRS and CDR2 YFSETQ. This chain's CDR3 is CASSWGTVMNTEAFF. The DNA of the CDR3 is TGCGCCAGCAGCTGGGGGACAGTTATGAACACTGAAGCTTTCTTT.

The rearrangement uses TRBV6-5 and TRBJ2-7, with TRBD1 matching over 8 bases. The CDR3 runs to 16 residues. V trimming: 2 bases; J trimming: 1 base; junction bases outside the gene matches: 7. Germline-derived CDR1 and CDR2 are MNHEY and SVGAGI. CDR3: CASSYLPGTGSYEQYF. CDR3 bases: TGTGCCAGCAGTTACCTCCCCGGGACAGGTTCCTACGAGCAGTACTTC.